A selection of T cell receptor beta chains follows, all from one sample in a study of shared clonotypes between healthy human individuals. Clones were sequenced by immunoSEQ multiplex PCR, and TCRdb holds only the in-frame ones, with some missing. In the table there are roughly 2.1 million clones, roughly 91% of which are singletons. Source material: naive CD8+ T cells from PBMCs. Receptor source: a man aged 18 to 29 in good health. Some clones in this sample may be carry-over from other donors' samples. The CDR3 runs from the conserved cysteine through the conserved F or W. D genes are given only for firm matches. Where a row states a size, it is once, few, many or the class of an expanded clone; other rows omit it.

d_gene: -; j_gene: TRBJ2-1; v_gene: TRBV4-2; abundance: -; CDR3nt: TGTGCCAGCAGCCAAGATCAGGTACAGTTCTTC; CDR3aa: CASSQDQVQFF
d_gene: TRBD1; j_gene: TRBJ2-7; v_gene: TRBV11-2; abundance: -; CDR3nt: TGTGCCAGCAGCCCGACCGGGACAGACTACGAGCAGTACTTC; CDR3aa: CASSPTGTDYEQYF
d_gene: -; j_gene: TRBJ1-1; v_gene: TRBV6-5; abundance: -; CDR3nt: TGTGCCAGCAGCTTCGGTCCGAACACTGAAGCTTTCTTT; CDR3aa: CASSFGPNTEAFF
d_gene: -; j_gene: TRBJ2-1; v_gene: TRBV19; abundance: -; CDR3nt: TGTGCCAGTAGTATCAACTCTTGGGACAATGAGCAGTTCTTC; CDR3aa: CASSINSWDNEQFF
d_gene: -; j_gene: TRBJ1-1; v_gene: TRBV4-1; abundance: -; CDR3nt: TGCGCCAGCAGCCAAGGCGGCAGAGGCACTGAAGCTTTCTTT; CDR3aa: CASSQGGRGTEAFF
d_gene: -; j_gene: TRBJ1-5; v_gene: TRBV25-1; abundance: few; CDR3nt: TGTGCCAGCAGTTGGGGGGTAGGTCAGCCCCAGCATTTT; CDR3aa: CASSWGVGQPQHF
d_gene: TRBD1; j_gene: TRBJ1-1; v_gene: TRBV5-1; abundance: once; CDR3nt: TGCGCCAGCAGCTCATCGACAGGGCTGTACACTGAAGCTTTCTTT; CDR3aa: CASSSSTGLYTEAFF
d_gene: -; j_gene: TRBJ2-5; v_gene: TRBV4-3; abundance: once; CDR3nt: TGCGCCAGCAGCCGTGCAGGGTGGGGCGAAGAGACCCAGTACTTC; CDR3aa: CASSRAGWGEETQYF
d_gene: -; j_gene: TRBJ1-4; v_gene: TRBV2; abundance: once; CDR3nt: TGTGCCAGCCGCAGGGTCGCAACTAATGAAAAACTGTTTTTT; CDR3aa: CASRRVATNEKLFF
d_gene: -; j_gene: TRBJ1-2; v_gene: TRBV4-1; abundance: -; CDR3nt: TGCGCCAGCAGCCAAGAACGGGCGGGGGCGGCCTATGGCTACACCTTC; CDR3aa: CASSQERAGAAYGYTF
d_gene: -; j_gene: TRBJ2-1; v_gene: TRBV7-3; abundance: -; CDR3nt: TGTGCCAGCAGCCCTTATAGCCCTCCGTCAGGATATGAGCAGTTCTTC; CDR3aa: CASSPYSPPSGYEQFF
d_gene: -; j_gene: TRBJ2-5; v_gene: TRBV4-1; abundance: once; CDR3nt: TGCGCCAGCAGCAGCTACCGGGACGAGGGGGAGACCCAGTACTTC; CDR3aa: CASSSYRDEGETQYF
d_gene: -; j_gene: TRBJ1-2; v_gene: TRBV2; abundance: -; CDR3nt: TGTGCCTCTGGGGTTAACTATGGCTACACCTTC; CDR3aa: CASGVNYGYTF
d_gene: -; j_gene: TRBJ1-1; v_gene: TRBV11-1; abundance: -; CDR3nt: TGTGCCAGCAGCTTATGGGTAAAGGGGAATGAAGCTTTCTTT; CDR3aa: CASSLWVKGNEAFF
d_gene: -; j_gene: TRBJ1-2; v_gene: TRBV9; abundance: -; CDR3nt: TGTGCCAGCAGCGTAGACGTAGAGGGGGCTAACTATGGCTACACCTTC; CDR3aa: CASSVDVEGANYGYTF
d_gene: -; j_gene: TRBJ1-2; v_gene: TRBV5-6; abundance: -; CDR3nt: TGTGCCAGCAGCATTCCCTCATTCCTGGGGGATGGCTACACCTTC; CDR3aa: CASSIPSFLGDGYTF
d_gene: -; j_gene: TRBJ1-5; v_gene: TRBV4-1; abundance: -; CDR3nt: TGCGCCAGCAGCCAGGTTACTCTCAATCAGCCCCAGCATTTT; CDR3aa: CASSQVTLNQPQHF
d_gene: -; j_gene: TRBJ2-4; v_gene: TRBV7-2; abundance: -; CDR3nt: TGTGCCAGCAGCTTAGTGTTCCAGGGAAACATTCAGTACTTC; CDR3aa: CASSLVFQGNIQYF
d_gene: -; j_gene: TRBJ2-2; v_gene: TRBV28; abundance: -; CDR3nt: TGTGCCAGCAGTATAGGGACCGGGGAGCTGTTTTTT; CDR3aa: CASSIGTGELFF
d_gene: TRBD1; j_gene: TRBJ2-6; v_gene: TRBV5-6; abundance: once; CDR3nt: TGTGCCAGCAGCCCGGGGACAGGCGGCCCCTCTGGGGCCAACGTCCTGACTTTC; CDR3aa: CASSPGTGGPSGANVLTF
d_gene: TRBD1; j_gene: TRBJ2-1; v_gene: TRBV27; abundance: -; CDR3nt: TGTGCCAGCAGTCCCAGGGGGCGGTACAATGAGCAGTTCTTC; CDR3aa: CASSPRGRYNEQFF
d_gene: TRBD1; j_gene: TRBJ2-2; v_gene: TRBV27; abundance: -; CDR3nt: TGTGCCAGCCTGGACTCTGGACAGGAAGGTTCCGCCGGGGAGCTGTTTTTT; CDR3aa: CASLDSGQEGSAGELFF
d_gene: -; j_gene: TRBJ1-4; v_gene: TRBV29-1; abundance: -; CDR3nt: TGCAGCGTTGGGGCCCCGGACAGCACCCATGAAAAACTGTTTTTT; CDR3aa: CSVGAPDSTHEKLFF
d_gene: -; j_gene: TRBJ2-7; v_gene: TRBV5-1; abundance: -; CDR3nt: TGCGCCAGCAGCTTGTACTTGTCAGGGTCCTACGAGCAGTACTTC; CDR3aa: CASSLYLSGSYEQYF
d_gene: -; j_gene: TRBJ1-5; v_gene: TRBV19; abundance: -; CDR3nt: TGTGCCAGTAGTATCACGCGGCGCGGGGGCAATCAGCCCCAGCATTTT; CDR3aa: CASSITRRGGNQPQHF
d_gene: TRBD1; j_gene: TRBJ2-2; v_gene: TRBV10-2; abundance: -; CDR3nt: TGCGCCAGCAGCGACAGGGGGGACCTCACCGGGGAGCTGTTTTTT; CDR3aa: CASSDRGDLTGELFF
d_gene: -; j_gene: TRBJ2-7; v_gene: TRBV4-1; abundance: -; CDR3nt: TGCGCCAGCAGCCAACAGAGGGTGATGTCCTACGAGCAGTACTTC; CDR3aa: CASSQQRVMSYEQYF
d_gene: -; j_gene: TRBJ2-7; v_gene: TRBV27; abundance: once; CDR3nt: TGTGCCAGCAGTTTCGTGGGAGCGGCCTCCGAGCAGTACTTC; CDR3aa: CASSFVGAASEQYF
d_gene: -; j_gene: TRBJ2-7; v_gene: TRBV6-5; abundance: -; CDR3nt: TGTGCCAGCAGTTACTCCCGTTCCTACGAGCAGTACTTC; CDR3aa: CASSYSRSYEQYF
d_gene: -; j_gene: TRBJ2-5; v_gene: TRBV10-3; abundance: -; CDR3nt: TGTGCCATCAGTGAGTCGACCGGGAGTGGAGGGGAGACCCAGTACTTC; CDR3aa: CAISESTGSGGETQYF
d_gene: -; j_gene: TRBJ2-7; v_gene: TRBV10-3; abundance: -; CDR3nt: TGTGCCATCAGTGGAGGGGACCACGAGCAGTACTTC; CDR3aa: CAISGGDHEQYF
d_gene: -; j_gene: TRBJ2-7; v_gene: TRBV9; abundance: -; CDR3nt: TGTGCCAGCAGCCCCCCAAGGGGTTTCTCCTACGAGCAGTACTTC; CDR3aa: CASSPPRGFSYEQYF
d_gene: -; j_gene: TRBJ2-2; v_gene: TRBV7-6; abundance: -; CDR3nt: TGTGCCAGCAGCCCCGATCGACAGATTGCCGGGGAGCTGTTTTTT; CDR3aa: CASSPDRQIAGELFF
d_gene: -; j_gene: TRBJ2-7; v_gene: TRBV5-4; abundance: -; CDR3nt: TGTGCCAGCAGCCTGGGAGGGGGATACGAGCAGTACTTC; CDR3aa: CASSLGGGYEQYF
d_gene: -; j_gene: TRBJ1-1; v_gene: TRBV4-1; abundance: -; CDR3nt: TGCGCCAGCAGCCAAGGACAGGCGTTTTTGAACACTGAAGCTTTCTTT; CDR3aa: CASSQGQAFLNTEAFF
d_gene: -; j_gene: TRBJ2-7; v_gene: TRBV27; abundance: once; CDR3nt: TGTGCCAGCAGTCTCAGCGTGAGGGCTCCCTACGAGCAGTACTTC; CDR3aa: CASSLSVRAPYEQYF
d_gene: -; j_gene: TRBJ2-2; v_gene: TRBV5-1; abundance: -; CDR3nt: TGCGCCAGCAGTATGGTAGCGAACACCGGGGAGCTGTTTTTT; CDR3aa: CASSMVANTGELFF
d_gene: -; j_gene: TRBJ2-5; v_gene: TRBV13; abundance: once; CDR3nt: TGTGCCAGCAGCTTATACGGAGAGGAGAGCCAAGAGACCCAGTACTTC; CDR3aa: CASSLYGEESQETQYF
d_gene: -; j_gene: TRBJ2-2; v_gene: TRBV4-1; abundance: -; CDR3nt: TGCGCCAGCAGCCAAGATGGAGGGATGGGATCCGGGGAGCTGTTTTTT; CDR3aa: CASSQDGGMGSGELFF
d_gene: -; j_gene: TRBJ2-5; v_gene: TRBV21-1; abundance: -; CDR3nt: TGTGCCAGCAGGAGTTGGCGGACACCCCAAGAGACCCAGTACTTC; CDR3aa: CASRSWRTPQETQYF
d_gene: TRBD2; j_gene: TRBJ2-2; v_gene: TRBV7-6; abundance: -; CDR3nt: TGTGCCAGCAGCTTCGATACTAGCGGGAGGGCCTCTGGGGAGCTGTTTTTT; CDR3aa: CASSFDTSGRASGELFF
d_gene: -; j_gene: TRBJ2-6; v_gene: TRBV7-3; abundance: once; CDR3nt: TGTGCCAGCAGCCACCTCGGACCCGGGGCTCTCCTGACTTTC; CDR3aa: CASSHLGPGALLTF
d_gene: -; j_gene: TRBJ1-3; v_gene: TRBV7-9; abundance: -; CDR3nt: TGTGCCAGCAGTTTCGCGCCCCTTTTTGGAAACACCATATATTTT; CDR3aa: CASSFAPLFGNTIYF
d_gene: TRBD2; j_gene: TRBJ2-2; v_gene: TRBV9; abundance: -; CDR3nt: TGTGCCAGCAGCTCACGACTAGCGGGAGGGCACGGGGAGCTGTTTTTT; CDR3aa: CASSSRLAGGHGELFF
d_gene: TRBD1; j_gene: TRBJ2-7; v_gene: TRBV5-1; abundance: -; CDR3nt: TGCGCCAGCAGCTTATCCCAGCTGACAGGGGTCCACGAGCAGTACTTC; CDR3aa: CASSLSQLTGVHEQYF
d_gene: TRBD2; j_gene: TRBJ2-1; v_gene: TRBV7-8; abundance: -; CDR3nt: TGTGCCAGCAGCTCCCGACTAGCGGGAAGTCTAAATGAGCAGTTCTTC; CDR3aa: CASSSRLAGSLNEQFF
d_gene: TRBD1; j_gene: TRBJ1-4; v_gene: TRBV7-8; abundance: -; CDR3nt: TGTGCCAGCAGCTTATGGCTAGAACAGGGGATCGAAAAACTGTTTTTT; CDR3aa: CASSLWLEQGIEKLFF
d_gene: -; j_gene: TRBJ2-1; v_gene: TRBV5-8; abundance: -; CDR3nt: TGTGCCAGCAGCCCGCTTGGAGACAGCCTCTACAATGAGCAGTTCTTC; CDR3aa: CASSPLGDSLYNEQFF
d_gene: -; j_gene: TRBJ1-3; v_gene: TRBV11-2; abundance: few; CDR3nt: TGTGCCAGCAGCTTAGATCCCCTAACCACTGGAAACACCATATATTTT; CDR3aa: CASSLDPLTTGNTIYF
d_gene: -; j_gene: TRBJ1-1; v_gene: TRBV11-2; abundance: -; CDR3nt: TGTGCCAGCAGTGTTCACAGGAGGGTCACTGAAGCTTTCTTT; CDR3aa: CASSVHRRVTEAFF